This paragraph covers one T cell receptor beta chain sequence. As yet, its antigen is unknown. These data originate in a study of T-cell reconstitution after alpha-beta-depleted transplantation in children. Study-level findings and limits: The high TCRbeta diversity at day 60 in some patients came from surviving recipient T cells and thymic progenitors. After one year, T-cell counts and TCRbeta diversity mostly came from new T cells. Reportedly, roughly two months post-transplant, alpha-beta T cells arose from several hundred expanded graft clones.

Preparation of the TCRbeta library was carried out with unique molecular identifiers. TCRdb passed the PCR reads through MiXCR, listing each CDR3 protein once. Counted here are around 960,000 distinct CDR3 sequences, about 29% occurring once; the ten biggest clones make up about 28%. With 3 bases removed from V and 5 bases from J, the gap between germline ends came to 10 bases. The CDR3 consists of 13 residues. Looked up from germline, CDR1 is SQVTM and CDR2 is ANQGSEA. This clonotype was sampled from a boy less than two years old who had a stem cell transplant for SCID, so the T cells may come from the graft donor. Specimen: PBMCs, mostly from graft donor cells, collected 360 days after TCRalphabeta/CD19-depleted stem cell transplant. V usage is TRBV29-1 and J usage is TRBJ2-2, with D possibly matching TRBD2 (7 bases). The CDR3 bases are TGCAGCGTTGACAAGGGGGGGACCGGGGAGCTGTTTTTT. Translated: CSVDKGGTGELFF.